This TCR beta chain comes out of a study of CD8 T cells in ankylosing spondylitis. Notes on the study in general: Disease-linked clones proved CD8+ and comparatively uncommon in peripheral blood. Reportedly, matched ankylosing spondylitis synovial fluid was significantly enriched for disease-linked clones. Ankylosing spondylitis blood appeared to carry a characteristic TCR beta motif of roughly 8 highly homologous variants.

V lost 3 bases to trimming and J lost 4 bases, with 10 bases between them. Germline V gene sequence: CDR1 LNHDA, CDR2 SQIVND (reference sequence). This CDR3 region has 15 residues. As concerns this clonotype: The antigen is unknown.

In making TCR beta libraries, quantitative 5'-RACE with molecular barcodes was used. Using its own MiXCR run on the 5' RACE reads, TCRdb lists one record per CDR3 protein. The table lists about 100,000 distinct CDR3 sequences, nearly 25% of them singletons. The sequence came from a male donor with ankylosing spondylitis. The genes are TRBV19 and TRBJ1-6; D is unclear. The sequenced sample was synovial fluid, either unsorted or a sorted T cell fraction (not recorded which). The CDR3 DNA follows: TGTGCCAGTAGTATCGGCGGACCTTATAATTCACCCCTCCACTTT. It yields the protein CASSIGGPYNSPLHF. Combining the CDR3 with reference TRBV19 and TRBJ1-6 gives the whole variable domain DGGITQSPKYLFRKEGQNVTLSCEQNLNHDAMYWYRQDPGQGLRLIYYSQIVNDFQKGDIAEGYSVSREKKESFPLTVTSAQKNPTAFYLCASSIGGPYNSPLHFGNGTRLTVT.